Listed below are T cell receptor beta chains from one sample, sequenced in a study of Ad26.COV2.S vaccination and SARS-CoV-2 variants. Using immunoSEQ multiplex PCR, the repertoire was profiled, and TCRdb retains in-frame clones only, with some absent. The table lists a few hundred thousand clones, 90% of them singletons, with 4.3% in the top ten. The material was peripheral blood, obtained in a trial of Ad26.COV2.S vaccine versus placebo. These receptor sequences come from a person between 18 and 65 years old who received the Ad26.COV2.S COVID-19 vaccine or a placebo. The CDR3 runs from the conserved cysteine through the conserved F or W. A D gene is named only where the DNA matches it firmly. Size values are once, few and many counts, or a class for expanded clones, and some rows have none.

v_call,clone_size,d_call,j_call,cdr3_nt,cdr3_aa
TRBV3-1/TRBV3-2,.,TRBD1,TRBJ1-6,TGTGCCAGCAGCCCCAGGGGGCAGGGCGCCTCACCCCTCCACTTT,CASSPRGQGASPLHF
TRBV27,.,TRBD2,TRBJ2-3,TGTGCCAGCAGCCCTCGGACTAGCGGCTACACAGATACGCAGTATTTT,CASSPRTSGYTDTQYF
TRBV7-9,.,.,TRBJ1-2,TGTGCCAGCAGCTTAGCGCAGGGGCCAATCTATGGCTACACCTTC,CASSLAQGPIYGYTF
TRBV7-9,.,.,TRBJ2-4,TGTGCCAGCAGCTTCAGCCGGCCAGGGGCGCAAAACATTCAGTACTTC,CASSFSRPGAQNIQYF
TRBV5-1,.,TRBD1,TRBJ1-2,TGCGCCAGCAGCAAGTCCGGGACAGGGTATAGCTACACCTTC,CASSKSGTGYSYTF
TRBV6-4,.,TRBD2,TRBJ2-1,TGTGCCAGCAGTTCGACTAGCGGATCCTACAATGAGCAGTTCTTC,CASSSTSGSYNEQFF
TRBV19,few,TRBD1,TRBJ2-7,TGTGCCAGTCCACCGACGGACAGGGAGTTCGGGGAGCAGTACTTC,CASPPTDREFGEQYF
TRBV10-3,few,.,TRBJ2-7,TGTGCCATCAGACCCGGGGGCCTTCGGAACGGGAAGTCCTACGAGCAGTACTTC,CAIRPGGLRNGKSYEQYF
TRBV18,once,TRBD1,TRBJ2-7,TGTGCCAGCTCACCCCTAGGGGGCGGCTCCTACGAGCAGTACTTC,CASSPLGGGSYEQYF
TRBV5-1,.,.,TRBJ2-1,TGCGCCAGCAGCTTGGTAGGGTTCGGGCATGAGCAGTTCTTC,CASSLVGFGHEQFF
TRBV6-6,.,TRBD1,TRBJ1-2,TGTGCCAGCAGTCTTCCACCTCCCGGGACAGGGGATGGCTACACCTTC,CASSLPPPGTGDGYTF
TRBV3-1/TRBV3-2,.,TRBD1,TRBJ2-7,TGTGCCAGCAGCCAAGGACAGGGGGCGATCTACGAGCAGTACTTC,CASSQGQGAIYEQYF
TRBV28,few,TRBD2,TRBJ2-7,TGTGCCAGCAGGGACGGACTAGCGGGAGTAAGTGGAGAGCAGTACTTC,CASRDGLAGVSGEQYF
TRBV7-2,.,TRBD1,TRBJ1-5,TGTGCCAGCAGCTTGGGGACAGGGGGCTTTCATAGCAATCAGCCCCAGCATTTT,CASSLGTGGFHSNQPQHF
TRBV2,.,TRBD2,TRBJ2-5,TGTGCCAGCAGTGTGGGCGGGAGGGCTGAGACCCAGTACTTC,CASSVGGRAETQYF
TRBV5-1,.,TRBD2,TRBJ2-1,TGCGCCAGCAGCTTGGCGGGACTAGCGGGAAGTGAGCAGTTCTTC,CASSLAGLAGSEQFF
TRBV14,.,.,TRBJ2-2,TGTGCCAGCAGCCAAGTTCACGGGCCTTACACCGGGGAGCTGTTTTTT,CASSQVHGPYTGELFF
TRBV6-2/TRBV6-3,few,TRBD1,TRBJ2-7,TGTGCCAGCAGTTACTCGTTGCAGGGGGTCTACGAGCAGTACTTC,CASSYSLQGVYEQYF
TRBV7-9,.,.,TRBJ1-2,TGTGCCAGCAGCTTAGAGGCAGGCGGCTACACCTTC,CASSLEAGGYTF
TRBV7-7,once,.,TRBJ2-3,TGTGCCAGCAGCCCCACTAGAACAGGGTTTATGTCTACGCAGTATTTT,CASSPTRTGFMSTQYF
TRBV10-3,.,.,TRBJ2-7,TGTGCCATCAGTGAGGGTCAGTTAAACTACGAGCAGTACTTC,CAISEGQLNYEQYF
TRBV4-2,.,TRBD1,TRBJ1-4,TGTGCCAGCAGCCAAGAATGGGACAGCCCTAATGAAAAACTGTTTTTT,CASSQEWDSPNEKLFF
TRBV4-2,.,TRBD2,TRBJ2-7,TGTGCCAGCAGCCAAGATCTGGGGGGGTACGAGCAGTACTTC,CASSQDLGGYEQYF
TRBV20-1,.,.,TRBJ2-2,TGCAGTGCTATTTGGACCGGGGAGCTGTTTTTT,CSAIWTGELFF
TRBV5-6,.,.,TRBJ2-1,TGTGCCAGCAGCTTGGTGACCGGGACGACCATCTACAATGAGCAGTTCTTC,CASSLVTGTTIYNEQFF
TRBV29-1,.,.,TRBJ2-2,TGCAGCGTTGAAGATCCCGGGACACTGACCGGGGAGCTGTTTTTT,CSVEDPGTLTGELFF
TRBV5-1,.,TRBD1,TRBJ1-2,TGCGCCAGCAGCTTACCTTCGGGACAGGGAGTTGGCTACACCTTC,CASSLPSGQGVGYTF
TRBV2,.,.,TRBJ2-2,TGTGCCAGCAGGACACTAGTTAAGCGCACCGGGGAGCTGTTTTTT,CASRTLVKRTGELFF
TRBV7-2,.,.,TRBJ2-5,TGTGCCAGCAGCTCGGACGGAACCAAGACCCAGTACTTC,CASSSDGTKTQYF
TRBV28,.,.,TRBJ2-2,TGTGCCAGCAGTTCCCTGACAACGGGGCCCTCCTGGTCCGGGGAGCTGTTTTTT,CASSSLTTGPSWSGELFF
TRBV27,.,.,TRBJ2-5,TGTGCCAGCAGCCAGAGTCGGGTGGGAGGCGAGACCCAGTACTTC,CASSQSRVGGETQYF
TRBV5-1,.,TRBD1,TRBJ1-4,TGCGCCAGCAGCCCCGGACAGGGTGCAACTAATGAAAAACTGTTTTTT,CASSPGQGATNEKLFF
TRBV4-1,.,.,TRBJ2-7,TGCGCCAGCAGCCAACTGGACGTACTTGTCTTCCACGAGCAGTACTTC,CASSQLDVLVFHEQYF
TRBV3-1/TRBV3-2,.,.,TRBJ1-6,TGTGCCAGCAGCCCGGACGGGGGATATTCACCCCTCCACTTT,CASSPDGGYSPLHF
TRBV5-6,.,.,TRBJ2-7,TGTGCCAGCAGCTCAGGACGGGGCCGGCAGTACTTC,CASSSGRGRQYF
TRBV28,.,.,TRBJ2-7,TGTGCCAGCAGTTTTGATCGGGCCAGGTACGAGCAGTACTTC,CASSFDRARYEQYF
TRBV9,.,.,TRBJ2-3,TGTGCCAGCAGCCCTCGACCCGCCACAGATACGCAGTATTTT,CASSPRPATDTQYF
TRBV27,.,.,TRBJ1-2,TGTGCCAGCAGTTCATACCCCGGGTCCTTACACTTC,CASSSYPGSLHF
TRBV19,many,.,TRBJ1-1,TGTGCCAGTATAGACCTACAGGGTAACACTGAAGCTTTCTTT,CASIDLQGNTEAFF
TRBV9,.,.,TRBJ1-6,TGTGCCAGCAGCGTAGGTGACGGTAATTCACCCCTCCACTTT,CASSVGDGNSPLHF
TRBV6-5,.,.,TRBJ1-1,TGTGCCAGCAGTATCTTGTCGTGGGGGACTGAAGCTTTCTTT,CASSILSWGTEAFF
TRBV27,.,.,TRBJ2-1,TGTGCCAGCAGTTACGCGGGTCTGGGGAATGAGCAGTTCTTC,CASSYAGLGNEQFF
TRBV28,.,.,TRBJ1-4,TGTGCCAGCAGTTTCCACCGAGCAACTAATGAAAAACTGTTTTTT,CASSFHRATNEKLFF
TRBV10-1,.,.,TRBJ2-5,TGCGCCAGCAACGACTACCAAGAGACCCAGTACTTC,CASNDYQETQYF
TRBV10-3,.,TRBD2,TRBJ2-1,TGTGCCGTCACGGGAGGCACTAACAATGAGCAGTTCTTC,CAVTGGTNNEQFF
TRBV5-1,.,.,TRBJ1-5,TGCGCCAGCAGCTTGTATCCCAGCCGGGATCAGCCCCAGCATTTT,CASSLYPSRDQPQHF
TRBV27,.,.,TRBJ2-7,TGTGCCAGCAGTTTCTCGCGCTCCTACGAGCAGTACTTC,CASSFSRSYEQYF
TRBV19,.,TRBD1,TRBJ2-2,TGTGCCAGTAGGAGTGGGTGGGGGACAGGGGCCACCGGGGAGCTGTTTTTT,CASRSGWGTGATGELFF
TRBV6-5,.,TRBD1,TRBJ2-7,TGTGCCAGCAGTTGGGACAGACATTACGAGCAGTACTTC,CASSWDRHYEQYF
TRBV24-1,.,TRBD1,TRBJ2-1,TGTGCCACCAGTGATTTTCAGGGGGCGCGAGATGAGCAGTTCTTC,CATSDFQGARDEQFF
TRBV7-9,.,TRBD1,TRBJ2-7,TGTGCCAGCAGCCCGAAGACAGGGCTGGCCTACGAGCAGTACTTC,CASSPKTGLAYEQYF